These 18 T cell receptor delta chains were all obtained from the same sample, sequenced in a study of gamma-delta chains in newborns, infants, children. TCRdb re-called clones from the reads via CATT. This sample has roughly 3,000 delta-chain clones; about 4% occur once, and the top ten carry roughly a sixth. Sequenced input: blood. These TCRs come from a child who was a newborn, infant or young child, either healthy, febrile or measles-vaccinated (not recorded which).

Concerning this clone itself: The TCRdb record carries a much larger clone's protein, which differs from this DNA's translation at residue 4; a read error is the likely cause, and the protein listed here is the DNA translation. This chain uses TRDV2 with TRDJ3; TRDD3 aligns across 11 bases. CDR3 length: 18 amino acids. Germline-derived CDR1 and CDR2 are GEAIGNYY and EKD. CDR3: CACVTGWGIRWDTRQMFF. CDR3 in DNA: TGTGCCTGTGTCACCGGGTGGGGGATACGCTGGGACACCCGACAGATGTTTTTC.

The sample holds a few counts of this clone. This DNA translates differently at residue 16 from the TCRdb protein, which is that of a much larger clone; a read error is likely, and the protein shown is the DNA's own translation. V and J are TRDV2 and TRDJ2, with TRDD3 matching 8 bases. CDR1 is GEAIGNYY, CDR2 EKD, per germline. This CDR3 spans 19 amino acids. The CDR3, as DNA: TGTGCCTGTGACACCGTCACTGGGGGTTCCCCTGCTTTGACAGCACGACTCTTCTTT. Protein: CACDTVTGGSPALTARLFF.

Notes on this clone: A read error is likely here: a far larger clone is one base away. Within the sample, other DNA sequences also encode this same CDR3. This chain joins TRDV2 and TRDJ2, with 8 bases fitting TRDD3. CDR1 and CDR2 from the germline V gene are GEAIGNYY and EKD. The V and J ends lost 0 bases and 2 bases, in that order; junction bases with no gene match: 13. The CDR3 is 19 residues long. CDR3 bases: TGTGCCTGTGACACCGTCACTGGGGGTTCCCCTGCCTTGACAGCACAACTCTTCTTT. This translates into CACDTVTGGSPALTAQLFF.

This clone appeared a few times. One base away lies a much larger clone, so this may be a sequencing read error. The CDR3 sequence is CACDVLGDRDTRQTFF. CDR3 in DNA: TGTGCCTGTGACGTACTGGGGGATAGGGACACCCGACAGACGTTTTTC. This chain uses TRDV2 with TRDJ3, with 11 bases that match TRDD3. This CDR3 contains 16 residues. Germline values: CDR1 GEAIGNYY, CDR2 EKD.

This clone ranks as medium-sized. Possible read error: a much larger clone is one base away. In the same sample, other DNA sequences code for this CDR3. This chain uses TRDV2 with TRDJ3, with 13 bases that match TRDD3. Germline CDR1 and CDR2: GEAIGNYY and EKD. The CDR3 totals 18 residues. Here the CDR3 DNA reads TGTGCCTGCGACACTGGGGGATACGGCACCTGGGACACCCGACAGATGTTTTTC. Translation gives CACDTGGYGTWDTRQMFF.

Comment on this clone: Just one base apart from a much larger clone, this may be a read error. The chain employs TRDV2 and TRDJ3; TRDD3 matches at 9 bases. The CDR3 totals 20 residues. Per germline, CDR1 GEAIGNYY and CDR2 EKD. The CDR3 nucleotides read TGTGCCTGTGACACCTGGGGATACGCGGACAGCTCCTGGTACACCCGACAGATGTTTTTC. It codes for CACDTWGYADSSWYTRQMFF.

This clone ranks as medium-sized (0.01 to 0.1%). The rearrangement uses TRDV2 and TRDJ3; 13 positions agree with TRDD3. V trimming: 3 bases; J trimming: 2 bases; junction bases outside the gene matches: 6. The CDR3 is 19 amino acids. From germline, CDR1 is GEAIGNYY and CDR2 EKD. DNA for the CDR3: TGTGCCTGTGACGCAACTGGGGGATACGGAACCTGGGACACCCGACAGATGTTTTTC. Translation: CACDATGGYGTWDTRQMFF.

Within the sample, this clone is medium-sized. The chain recombines TRDV2 with TRDJ2; 11 nucleotides match TRDD3. The J segment lost 6 bases and the V segment lost 3 bases, leaving 8 bases of the junction unmatched. The CDR3 runs to 16 residues. The germline CDR1 and CDR2 sequences are GEAIGNYY and EKD. CDR3 in amino acids: CACDPLGDRSAAQLFF. The CDR3 DNA reads TGTGCCTGTGACCCACTGGGGGATAGGTCGGCAGCACAACTCTTCTTT.

Comments on this clone: The protein recorded in TCRdb matches a much larger clone and deviates from this DNA's translation at residue 6, suggesting a read error; the protein here is obtained by translating the DNA. Written as DNA, the CDR3 is TGTGCCTGTGACACCCGGGGGCACTCCTGGGACACCCGACAGATGTTTTTC. It is translated as CACDTRGHSWDTRQMFF. The chain has TRDV2 and TRDJ3, with D tentatively TRDD3 (5 bases). Trimming shortened V by 0 bases and J by 0 bases, and 8 bases separated the two germline ends. This CDR3 has 17 amino acids. Germline V gives CDR1 GEAIGNYY, CDR2 EKD.

With regard to this clone: This likely stems from a read error, as it lies one base from a far larger clone. Other DNA sequences of this sample code for an identical CDR3. The CDR3 loop is CACDTTAQLFF. The DNA of the CDR3 is TGTGCCTGCGACACGACAGCACAACTCTTCTTT. The rearrangement joins TRDV2 to TRDJ2; D is uncertain. CDR1 is GEAIGNYY, CDR2 EKD, per germline. The CDR3 covers 11 residues.

This clone turned up a few times. The protein that TCRdb holds for this DNA derives from a much larger clone and differs from the translated DNA at residue 4, which likely indicates a read error; the protein shown here is translated from the DNA. The chain couples TRDV2 to TRDJ2, with D possibly being TRDD3 (6 bases). CDR1 is GEAIGNYY, CDR2 EKD, per germline. CDR3 length: 13 residues. CDR3 DNA: TGTGCCTGTTACACCTGGGGGACAGCACAACTCTTCTTT. It yields the protein CACYTWGTAQLFF.

A word on this clone: This likely traces to a read error, being one base from a far larger clone. The same CDR3 can be traced to other DNA sequences in this sample. The V gene is TRDV2, the J gene TRDJ2; TRDD3 matches 12 bases. This CDR3 has 16 residues. Germline values: CDR1 GEAIGNYY, CDR2 EKD. The CDR3 loop reads CACDKLGDTLTAQLFF. The CDR3 DNA reads as TGTGCCTGTGACAAACTGGGGGATACTTTGACGGCACAACTCTTCTTT.

Without a V gene call, the J gene is given as TRDJ3; the table's D call, TRDD3, was not checked against the DNA. The CDR3 length is 22 residues. CDR3: CACDTASSWVSSGSWDTRQMFF. CDR3 DNA: TGTGCCTGTGACACCGCATCGTCCTGGGTGTCGAGCGGGTCCTGGGACACCCGACAGATGTTTTTC.

On this clone itself: The protein TCRdb lists belongs to a much larger clone and differs from this DNA's translation at residue 4, which points to a read error; the protein shown is made from the DNA. This rearrangement joins TRDV2 to TRDJ2, with 7 bases identical to TRDD3. Germline V CDR1 and CDR2: GEAIGNYY, EKD. The CDR3 runs to 18 residues. Losses at the gene ends were 4 bases for V and 1 base for J; bases not matched to a gene: 14. The CDR3 region is CACELLLGPDHLTAQLFF. The CDR3 region has the DNA TGTGCCTGTGAACTATTACTGGGGCCAGACCATTTGACAGCACAACTCTTCTTT.

In its sample, this clone was seen a few times. A single base is all that separates this from a far larger clone, so a read error is likely. This sample also contains other DNA sequences that code for the same CDR3. The chain carries TRDV2 and TRDJ1; a possible D gene is TRDD3 (6 bases). The CDR3 totals 16 residues. Germline assignment: CDR1 GEAIGNYY and CDR2 EKD. The V gene lost 0 bases and the J gene lost 3 bases, with 16 bases spanning the gap. CDR3 sequence: CACDTPYEGYADKLIF. As DNA, the CDR3 is TGTGCCTGTGACACCCCGTATGAGGGATATGCCGATAAACTCATCTTT.

This clone was observed a few times. It may be a read error: a sequence one base away is much more abundant. Other DNA sequences in this sample translate to the same CDR3. The rearrangement joins TRDV2 to TRDJ1, with D perhaps TRDD3 (5 bases). The CDR3 is 15 residues long. Per germline, CDR1 GEAIGNYY and CDR2 EKD. Trimming left V 0 bases short and J 0 bases short, with 10 bases between. The CDR3 protein is CACDTTGGYTDKLIF. The CDR3 nucleotides are TGTGCCTGTGACACCACCGGGGGGTACACCGATAAACTCATCTTT.

This clone was detected only a few times. Since a much larger clone is just one base distant, this may be a read error. This sequence joins TRDV2 and TRDJ1; TRDD3 matches 13 bases. CDR1 is GEAIGNYY and CDR2 is EKD in the germline V gene. The CDR3 contains 21 residues. The J segment lost 4 bases and the V segment lost 1 base, leaving 20 bases of the junction unmatched. Written as DNA, the CDR3 is TGTGCCTGTGACACTCTCAGCCTTACTGGGGGATACGGGGAGGACATCGATAAACTCATCTTT. Its protein is CACDTLSLTGGYGEDIDKLIF.

The table lists this clone with a few counts. A far larger clone is one nucleotide away, so this likely arose from a read error. The genes are TRDV2 and TRDJ2; D might be TRDD3 (6 bases). The V gene's germline CDR1 is GEAIGNYY and CDR2 EKD. The length of the CDR3 is 13 residues. The CDR3 DNA follows: TGTGCCTGTGGCACCTGGGGGACAGCACAACTCTTCTTT. Translation: CACGTWGTAQLFF.